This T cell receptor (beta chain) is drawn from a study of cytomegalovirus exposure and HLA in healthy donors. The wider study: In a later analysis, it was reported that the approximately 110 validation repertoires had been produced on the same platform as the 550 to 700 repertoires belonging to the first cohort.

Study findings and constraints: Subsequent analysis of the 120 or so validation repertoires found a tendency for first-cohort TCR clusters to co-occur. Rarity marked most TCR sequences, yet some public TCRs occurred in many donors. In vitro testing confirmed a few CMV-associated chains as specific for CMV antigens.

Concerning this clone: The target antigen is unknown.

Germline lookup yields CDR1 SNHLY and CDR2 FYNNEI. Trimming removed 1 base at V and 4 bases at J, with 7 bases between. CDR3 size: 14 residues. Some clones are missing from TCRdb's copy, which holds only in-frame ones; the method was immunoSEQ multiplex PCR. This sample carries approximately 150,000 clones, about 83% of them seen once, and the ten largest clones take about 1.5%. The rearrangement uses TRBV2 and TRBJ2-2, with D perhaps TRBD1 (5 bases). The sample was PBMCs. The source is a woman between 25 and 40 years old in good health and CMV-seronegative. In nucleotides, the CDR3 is TGTGCCAGCAGTGAAGTGGGGCTCACCGGGGAGCTGTTTTTT. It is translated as CASSEVGLTGELFF.